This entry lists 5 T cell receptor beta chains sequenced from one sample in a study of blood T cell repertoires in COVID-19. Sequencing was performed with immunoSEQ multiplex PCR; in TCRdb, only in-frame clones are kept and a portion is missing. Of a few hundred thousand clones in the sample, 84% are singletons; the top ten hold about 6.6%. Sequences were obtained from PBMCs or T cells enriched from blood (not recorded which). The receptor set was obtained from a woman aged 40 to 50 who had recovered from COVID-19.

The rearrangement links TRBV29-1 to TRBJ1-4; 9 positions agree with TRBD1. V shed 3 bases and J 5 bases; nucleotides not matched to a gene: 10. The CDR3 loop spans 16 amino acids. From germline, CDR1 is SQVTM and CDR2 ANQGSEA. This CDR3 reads CSVEGQGLAENEKLFF. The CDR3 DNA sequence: TGCAGCGTTGAGGGACAGGGTCTGGCAGAAAATGAAAAACTGTTTTTT.

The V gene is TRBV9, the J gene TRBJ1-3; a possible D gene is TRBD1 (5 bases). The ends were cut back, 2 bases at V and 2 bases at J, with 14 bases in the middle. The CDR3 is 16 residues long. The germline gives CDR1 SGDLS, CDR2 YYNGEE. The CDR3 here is CASSVSVQGPGNTIYF. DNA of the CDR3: TGTGCCAGCAGCGTCAGTGTCCAGGGCCCTGGAAACACCATATATTTT.

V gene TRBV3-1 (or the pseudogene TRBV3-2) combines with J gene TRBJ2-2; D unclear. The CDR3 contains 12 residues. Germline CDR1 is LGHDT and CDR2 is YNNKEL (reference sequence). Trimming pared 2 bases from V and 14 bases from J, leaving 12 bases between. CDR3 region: CASSQNDLGLFF. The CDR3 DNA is TGTGCCAGCAGCCAAAACGATCTGGGCCTGTTTTTT.

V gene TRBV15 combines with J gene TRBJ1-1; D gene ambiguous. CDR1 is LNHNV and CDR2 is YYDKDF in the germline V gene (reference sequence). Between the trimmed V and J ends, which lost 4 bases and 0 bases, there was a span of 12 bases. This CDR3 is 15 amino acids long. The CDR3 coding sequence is TGTGCCACCAGCACCCCGACCGGGGTGAACACTGAAGCTTTCTTT. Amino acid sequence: CATSTPTGVNTEAFF.

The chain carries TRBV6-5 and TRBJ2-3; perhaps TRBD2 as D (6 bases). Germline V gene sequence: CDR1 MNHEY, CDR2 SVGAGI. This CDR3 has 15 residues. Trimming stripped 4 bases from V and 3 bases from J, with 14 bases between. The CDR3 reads CASSSEGEGTDTQYF. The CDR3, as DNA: TGTGCCAGCAGTTCGGAGGGTGAGGGGACAGATACGCAGTATTTT.